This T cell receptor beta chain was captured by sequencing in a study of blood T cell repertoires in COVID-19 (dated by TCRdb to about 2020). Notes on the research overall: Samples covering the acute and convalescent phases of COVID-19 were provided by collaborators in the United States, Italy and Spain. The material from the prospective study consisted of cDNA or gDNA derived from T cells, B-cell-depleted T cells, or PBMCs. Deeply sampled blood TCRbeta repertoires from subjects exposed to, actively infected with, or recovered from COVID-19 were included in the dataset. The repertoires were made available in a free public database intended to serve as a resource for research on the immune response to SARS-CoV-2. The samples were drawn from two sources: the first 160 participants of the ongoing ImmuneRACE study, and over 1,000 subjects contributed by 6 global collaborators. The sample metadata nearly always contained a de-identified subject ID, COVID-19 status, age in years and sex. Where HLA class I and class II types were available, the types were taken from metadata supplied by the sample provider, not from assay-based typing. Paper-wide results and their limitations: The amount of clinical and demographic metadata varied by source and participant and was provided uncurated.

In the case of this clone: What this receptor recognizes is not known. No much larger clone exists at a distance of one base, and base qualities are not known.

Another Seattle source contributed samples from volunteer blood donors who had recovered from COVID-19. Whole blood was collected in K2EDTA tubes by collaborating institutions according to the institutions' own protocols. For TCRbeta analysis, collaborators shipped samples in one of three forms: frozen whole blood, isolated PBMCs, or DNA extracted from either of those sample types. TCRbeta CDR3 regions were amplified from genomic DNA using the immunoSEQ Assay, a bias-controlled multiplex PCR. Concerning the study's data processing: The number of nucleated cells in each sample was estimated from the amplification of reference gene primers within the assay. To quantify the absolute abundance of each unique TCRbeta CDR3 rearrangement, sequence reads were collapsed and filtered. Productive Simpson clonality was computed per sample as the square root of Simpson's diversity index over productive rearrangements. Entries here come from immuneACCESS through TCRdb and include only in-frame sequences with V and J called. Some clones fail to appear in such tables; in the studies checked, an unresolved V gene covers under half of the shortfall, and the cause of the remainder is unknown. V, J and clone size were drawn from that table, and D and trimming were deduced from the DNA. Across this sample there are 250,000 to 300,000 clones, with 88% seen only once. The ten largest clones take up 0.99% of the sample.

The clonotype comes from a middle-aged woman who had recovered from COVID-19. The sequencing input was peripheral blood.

The CDR3 loop reads CASSSRTANTEAFF. The nucleotide sequence reads as follows: TGCGCCAGCAGCTCGCGGACAGCAAACACTGAAGCTTTCTTT. The sequence links TRBV5-1 to TRBJ1-1; TRBD1 might be the D gene, on 6 matching bases. V is reduced by 3 bases and J by 2 bases, leaving a spacing of 11 bases between them. Reading from cysteine to phenylalanine, the CDR3 counts 14 amino acids. Left in the record is the CDR3 DNA by itself, 42 bases read in frame from the first base. CDR1 and CDR2 are drawn from the germline V gene: SGHRS, YFSETQ.